Listed below are T cell receptor beta chains from one sample, sequenced in a study of T cell changes during pregnancy in multiple sclerosis. Sequenced by immunoSEQ multiplex PCR; TCRdb stores in-frame clones only, minus some. The data hold about 36,000 clones, with 88% observed a single time. The sequencing used CD4+ T cells from peripheral blood mononuclear cells, collected in the first trimester of pregnancy. These receptors were obtained from a female donor with multiple sclerosis, enrolled in a pregnancy study. The CDR3 runs from the conserved cysteine through the conserved F or W. A D gene is named only where the DNA matches it firmly. The size entry is marked missing in some rows and otherwise reads once, few, many or a size class.

d_call	v_call	clone_size	j_call	cdr3_nt	cdr3_aa
TRBD2	TRBV19	.	TRBJ2-3	TGTGCCAGTAGTATCCCTACTAGCGGGGAAATCACAGATACGCAGTATTTT	CASSIPTSGEITDTQYF
.	TRBV27	.	TRBJ2-1	TGTGCCAGCAGTAACGACAGGATGGCCAATTTGAACAATGAGCAGTTCTTC	CASSNDRMANLNNEQFF
TRBD2	TRBV5-1	.	TRBJ2-5	TGCGCCAGCAGCCCCCCCTCGGGGGGGGGAGAGACCCAGTACTTC	CASSPPSGGGETQYF
.	TRBV4-1	.	TRBJ1-2	TGCGCCAGCAGCCTCCCTCGAGGGTTGGATGGCTACACCTTC	CASSLPRGLDGYTF
TRBD2	TRBV5-1	.	TRBJ2-3	TGCGCCAGCAGCTTGGGGGGACTAGCGGATACGCAGTATTTT	CASSLGGLADTQYF
.	TRBV18	.	TRBJ2-5	TGTGCCAGCTCACCCCAGGGGGGAGGTGAGACCCAGTACTTC	CASSPQGGGETQYF
.	TRBV19	.	TRBJ2-6	TGTGCCAGTAGGGCGGGACTGGATGGGGCCAACGTCCTGACTTTC	CASRAGLDGANVLTF
TRBD1	TRBV29-1	.	TRBJ1-2	TGCAGCGTGGGGGACAGGGGCGGCGGCTACACCTTC	CSVGDRGGGYTF
TRBD2	TRBV5-1	.	TRBJ2-3	TGCGCCAGCAGCTTACTAGCGGGAGGCGCTAGCACAGATACGCAGTATTTT	CASSLLAGGASTDTQYF
TRBD1	TRBV5-5	.	TRBJ2-7	TGTGCCAGCAGCCTGCCCCCTGGACAGGAATACGAGCAGTACTTC	CASSLPPGQEYEQYF
.	TRBV9	once	TRBJ1-2	TGTGCCAGCAGCGTAGATGAGCACCCCCGTATTGGCTACACCTTC	CASSVDEHPRIGYTF
.	TRBV28	.	TRBJ2-4	TGTGCCAGCAGTTTTCGGGGGAGACAGGCCAAAAACATTCAGTACTTC	CASSFRGRQAKNIQYF
.	TRBV12-5	.	TRBJ1-1	TGTGCTAGTGGTTTGGAAGGGCGGGAGACTGAAGCTTTCTTT	CASGLEGRETEAFF
TRBD2	TRBV5-5	.	TRBJ2-3	TGTGCCAGCAGCTTGCAAGCGGGGGCAGATACGCAGTATTTT	CASSLQAGADTQYF
.	TRBV19	once	TRBJ2-7	TGTGCCAGTAGCAGAGACACAAACTACGAGCAGTACTTC	CASSRDTNYEQYF
TRBD2	TRBV4-2	.	TRBJ2-7	TGTGCCAGCAGCCCAAGGACGGGAGGGACCTACGAGCAGTACTTC	CASSPRTGGTYEQYF
TRBD1	TRBV5-1	.	TRBJ2-5	TGCGCCAGCAGCTTGGCCAGCACAGGGGGCAGGAAGACCCAGTACTTC	CASSLASTGGRKTQYF
.	TRBV19	.	TRBJ2-1	TGTGCCAGTAGTATAACCGGGACAAGCCACAATGAGCAGTTCTTC	CASSITGTSHNEQFF
TRBD1	TRBV10-3	.	TRBJ2-2	TGTGCCACAACCGGGACAGAGACCACCGGGGAGCTGTTTTTT	CATTGTETTGELFF
TRBD1	TRBV6-1	.	TRBJ2-2	TGTGCCAGCAGGGGACAGGTGAACACCGGGGAGCTGTTTTTT	CASRGQVNTGELFF
.	TRBV6-5	.	TRBJ1-1	TGTGCCAGCAGTCCTCCCCGAGTCTCGAACACTGAAGCTTTCTTT	CASSPPRVSNTEAFF
TRBD1	TRBV7-6	.	TRBJ1-1	TGTGCCAGCAGCCGAGGACAGGCCGGGAACACTGAAGCTTTCTTT	CASSRGQAGNTEAFF
TRBD1	TRBV2	few	TRBJ2-7	TGTGCCAGCAGTCAGACAGGGAGTCGGCTCCCCGAGCAGTACTTC	CASSQTGSRLPEQYF
.	TRBV18	once	TRBJ1-1	TGTGCCAGCTCACCACAAGGGGTAGGAACTGAAGCTTTCTTT	CASSPQGVGTEAFF
.	TRBV2	.	TRBJ2-3	TGTGCCAGCATGTCAGACTCCACAGATACGCAGTATTTT	CASMSDSTDTQYF
.	TRBV5-4	once	TRBJ1-2	TGTGCCAGCAGCTTGGACAGTTGGGGCTACACCTTC	CASSLDSWGYTF
TRBD2	TRBV13	.	TRBJ2-1	TGTGCCAGCAGGGGACTAGCGGGGGGGCTTGAGCAGTTCTTC	CASRGLAGGLEQFF
TRBD1	TRBV9	.	TRBJ2-5	TGTGCCAGCAGCGTCGGGACAGGGTGGGAGACCCAGTACTTC	CASSVGTGWETQYF
TRBD1	TRBV5-5	.	TRBJ1-3	TGTGCCAGCAGCCCGGCCGGACAGGGCCGCCACACCATATATTTT	CASSPAGQGRHTIYF
.	TRBV30	few	TRBJ1-1	TGTGCCTGGAGTGATAGGGGTGATACTGAAGCTTTCTTT	CAWSDRGDTEAFF
TRBD1	TRBV19	.	TRBJ2-5	TGTGCCAGTAGTATGGGGACAGTTACTGAAGAGACCCAGTACTTC	CASSMGTVTEETQYF
.	TRBV5-4	.	TRBJ1-2	TGTGCCAGCAAGCAAAAACAGGAAGCCTATGGCTACACCTTC	CASKQKQEAYGYTF